These T cell receptor beta chains were read from a single sample in a study of control samples from healthy donors and cancer patients. Clones were sequenced by immunoSEQ multiplex PCR, and TCRdb holds only the in-frame ones, with some missing. The sample has over 100,000 clones, about nine tenths seen once. The sample consisted of blood. All receptors derive from a human donor in good health. The donor label of this sample is uncertain. CDR3s include the opening cysteine and the closing phenylalanine or tryptophan. D genes are given only for firm matches. The size entry is marked missing in some rows and otherwise reads once, few, many or a size class.

d_gene	v_gene	j_gene	abundance	CDR3aa	CDR3nt
.	TRBV7-9	TRBJ1-2	once	CASELGGNGYGYTF	TGTGCCAGCGAACTGGGAGGGAATGGGTATGGCTACACCTTC
.	TRBV7-2	TRBJ1-2	.	CASSLVGEGPYGYTF	TGTGCCAGCAGCTTAGTTGGTGAGGGGCCTTATGGCTACACCTTC
.	TRBV18	TRBJ1-4	.	CASSPQKGLKEKLFF	TGTGCCAGCTCACCGCAAAAGGGACTTAAAGAAAAACTGTTTTTT
TRBD1	TRBV10-3	TRBJ2-3	.	CAIAGTEIGSTDTQYF	TGTGCCATCGCCGGGACAGAGATTGGGAGCACAGATACGCAGTATTTT
.	TRBV7-2	TRBJ2-3	.	CASTDIRGVTDTQYF	TGTGCCAGCACGGATATAAGGGGCGTGACAGATACGCAGTATTTT
.	TRBV12-3/TRBV12-4	TRBJ1-2	.	CASRWGVFGYTF	TGTGCCAGCCGCTGGGGGGTGTTCGGCTACACCTTC
.	TRBV6-5	TRBJ2-7	.	CASRRRDNYEQYF	TGTGCCAGCAGACGCCGGGACAATTACGAGCAGTACTTC
TRBD1	TRBV24-1	TRBJ2-2	.	CATSDLQGARVGTGELFF	TGTGCCACCAGTGATTTACAGGGGGCCCGGGTTGGCACCGGGGAGCTGTTTTTT
.	TRBV6-6	TRBJ1-5	.	CASSYSSGNQPQHF	TGTGCCAGCAGTTACTCGAGTGGCAATCAGCCCCAGCATTTT
TRBD1	TRBV5-1	TRBJ1-1	.	CASSTIPGQGALGTEAFF	TGCGCCAGCAGCACAATTCCGGGACAGGGGGCTTTAGGCACTGAAGCTTTCTTT
.	TRBV6-5	TRBJ1-2	.	CASSPGANYGYTF	TGTGCCAGCTCGCCGGGCGCTAACTATGGCTACACCTTC
.	TRBV29-1	TRBJ2-7	.	CSVGQRTVNYEQYF	TGCAGCGTTGGCCAAAGGACAGTAAACTACGAGCAGTACTTC
TRBD1	TRBV9	TRBJ2-2	.	CASSRGQGNTGELFF	TGTGCCAGCAGCAGGGGACAGGGGAACACCGGGGAGCTGTTTTTT
.	TRBV10-2	TRBJ2-6	few	CASSEHTGANVLTF	TGCGCCAGCAGTGAGCACACTGGGGCCAACGTCCTGACTTTC
.	TRBV27	TRBJ1-1	.	CASSRTVENTEAFF	TGTGCCAGCAGTCGAACAGTTGAGAACACTGAAGCTTTCTTT
TRBD1	TRBV10-2	TRBJ1-6	once	CASSESDRSSYNSPLHF	TGCGCCAGCAGTGAGTCGGACAGGAGCTCCTATAATTCACCCCTCCACTTT
.	TRBV6-5	TRBJ2-2	.	CASSYSFGAGGELFF	TGTGCCAGCAGTTACTCGTTCGGGGCAGGCGGGGAGCTGTTTTTT
TRBD1	TRBV27	TRBJ1-5	.	CASRRDRGGNQPQHF	TGTGCCAGCAGACGGGACAGGGGTGGCAATCAGCCCCAGCATTTT
.	TRBV27	TRBJ2-7	.	CASSLSAGGYEQYF	TGTGCCAGCAGTTTATCGGCCGGGGGCTACGAGCAGTACTTC
.	TRBV7-3	TRBJ1-1	.	CASSLSGGNTEAFF	TGTGCCAGCAGCTTATCGGGGGGGAACACTGAAGCTTTCTTT
.	TRBV19	TRBJ1-5	.	CASSMGTVGNQPQHF	TGTGCCAGTAGTATGGGGACGGTGGGGAATCAGCCCCAGCATTTT
.	TRBV12-5	TRBJ2-5	.	CASGLPGGKTQYF	TGTGCTAGTGGTTTGCCTGGGGGGAAGACCCAGTACTTC
.	TRBV27	TRBJ1-3	.	CASRRQDGNTIYF	TGTGCCAGCAGAAGACAGGATGGAAACACCATATATTTT
.	TRBV5-1	TRBJ1-4	.	CASSLEGGFEKLFF	TGCGCCAGCAGCTTGGAGGGGGGATTCGAAAAACTGTTTTTT
.	TRBV18	TRBJ2-1	.	CASSPKGNEQFF	TGTGCCAGCTCACCCAAGGGTAATGAGCAGTTCTTC
.	TRBV7-9	TRBJ2-7	.	CASSFVRGGGEQYF	TGTGCCAGCAGCTTCGTTCGAGGGGGAGGAGAGCAGTACTTC
.	TRBV29-1	TRBJ2-1	.	CSADGVQGTYNEQFF	TGCAGCGCCGACGGGGTACAGGGTACCTACAATGAGCAGTTCTTC
.	TRBV7-8	TRBJ1-2	.	CASSPPTGFDYGYTF	TGTGCCAGCAGCCCGCCGACAGGTTTCGACTATGGCTACACCTTC
TRBD2	TRBV3-1/TRBV3-2	TRBJ2-7	.	CASSQASSGGRSYEQYF	TGTGCCAGCAGCCAAGCGTCTAGCGGGGGACGCTCCTACGAGCAGTACTTC
.	TRBV18	TRBJ1-6	.	CASSLLGQLSLEPLHF	TGTGCCAGCTCTCTCCTTGGACAGCTATCCCTTGAACCCCTCCACTTT
.	TRBV5-4	TRBJ1-2	.	CASSFSGVNYGYTF	TGTGCCAGCAGCTTTTCCGGCGTCAACTATGGCTACACCTTC
.	TRBV10-3	TRBJ1-1	once	CAISETGLDTEAFF	TGTGCCATCAGTGAGACAGGGCTGGACACTGAAGCTTTCTTT
.	TRBV11-2	TRBJ1-1	.	CASSFGGSLGAFF	TGTGCCAGCAGCTTCGGCGGGTCCTTAGGAGCTTTCTTT
TRBD1	TRBV2	TRBJ1-5	.	CASRGQGGQPQHF	TGTGCCAGCAGAGGACAGGGGGGTCAGCCCCAGCATTTT
.	TRBV28	TRBJ1-1	.	CASRLPSWGPEAFF	TGTGCCAGCAGGCTACCCTCCTGGGGACCTGAAGCTTTCTTT
TRBD1	TRBV18	TRBJ1-6	.	CASKQGAASPLHF	TGTGCCAGCAAACAGGGGGCAGCCTCACCCCTCCACTTT
.	TRBV18	TRBJ1-1	.	CASSPGQRLNTEAFF	TGTGCCAGCTCACCAGGGCAGCGTTTGAACACTGAAGCTTTCTTT
TRBD2	TRBV19	TRBJ2-3	.	CAIKSAGGSDTQYF	TGTGCCATCAAGAGTGCGGGGGGTTCAGATACGCAGTATTTT
.	TRBV30	TRBJ1-2	.	CAWSVQIDSPYGYTF	TGTGCCTGGAGTGTACAAATCGACAGCCCCTATGGCTACACCTTC
TRBD2	TRBV3-1/TRBV3-2	TRBJ2-7	once	CASSQDTSGRGGTYEQYF	TGTGCCAGCAGCCAAGATACTAGCGGGCGGGGGGGTACCTACGAGCAGTACTTC